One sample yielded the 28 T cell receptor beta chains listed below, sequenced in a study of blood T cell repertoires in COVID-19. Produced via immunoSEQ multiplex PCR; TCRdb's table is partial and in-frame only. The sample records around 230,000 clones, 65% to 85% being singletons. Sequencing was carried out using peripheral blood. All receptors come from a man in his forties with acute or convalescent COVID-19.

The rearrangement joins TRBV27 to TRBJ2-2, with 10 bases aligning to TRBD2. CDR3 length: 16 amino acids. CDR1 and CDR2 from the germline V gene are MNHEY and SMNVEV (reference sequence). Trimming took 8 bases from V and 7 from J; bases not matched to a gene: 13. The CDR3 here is CASSPHWTSGVGELFF. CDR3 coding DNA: TGTGCCAGCTCCCCCCACTGGACTAGCGGCGTCGGGGAGCTGTTTTTT.

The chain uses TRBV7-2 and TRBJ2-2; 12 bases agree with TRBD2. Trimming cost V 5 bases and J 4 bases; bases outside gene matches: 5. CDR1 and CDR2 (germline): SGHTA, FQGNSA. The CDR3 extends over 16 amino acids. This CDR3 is CASSHGLAGPTGELFF. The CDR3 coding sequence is TGTGCCAGCAGCCACGGACTAGCGGGACCCACCGGGGAGCTGTTTTTT.

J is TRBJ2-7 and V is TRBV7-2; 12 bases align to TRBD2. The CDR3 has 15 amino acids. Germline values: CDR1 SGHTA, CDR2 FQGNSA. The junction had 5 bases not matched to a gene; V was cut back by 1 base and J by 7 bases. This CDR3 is CASSLVLAGGGEQYF. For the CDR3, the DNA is TGTGCCAGCAGCTTAGTCCTAGCGGGAGGGGGAGAGCAGTACTTC.

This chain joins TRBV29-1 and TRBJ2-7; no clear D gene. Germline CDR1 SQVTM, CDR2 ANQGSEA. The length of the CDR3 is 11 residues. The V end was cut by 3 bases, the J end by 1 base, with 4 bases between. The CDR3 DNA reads TGCAGCGTTGACATTTCCTACGAGCAGTACTTC. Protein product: CSVDISYEQYF.

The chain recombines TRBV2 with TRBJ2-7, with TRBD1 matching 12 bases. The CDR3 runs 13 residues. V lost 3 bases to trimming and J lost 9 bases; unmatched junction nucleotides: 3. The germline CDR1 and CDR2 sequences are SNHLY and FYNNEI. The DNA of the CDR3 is TGTGCCAGCAGTGAGGGACAGGGGGCAGGGCAGTACTTC. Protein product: CASSEGQGAGQYF.

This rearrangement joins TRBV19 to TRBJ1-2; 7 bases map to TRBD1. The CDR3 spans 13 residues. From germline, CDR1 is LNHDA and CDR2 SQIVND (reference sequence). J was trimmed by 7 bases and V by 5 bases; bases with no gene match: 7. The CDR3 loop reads CASSGSRDSGYTF. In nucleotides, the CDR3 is TGTGCCAGTAGTGGGTCCCGGGACAGTGGCTACACCTTC.

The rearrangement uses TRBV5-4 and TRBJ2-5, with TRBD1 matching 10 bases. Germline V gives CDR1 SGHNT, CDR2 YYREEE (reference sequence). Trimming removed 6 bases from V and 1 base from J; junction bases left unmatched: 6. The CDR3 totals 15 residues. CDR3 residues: CASTPGQGIQETQYF. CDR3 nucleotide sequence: TGTGCCAGCACTCCGGGACAGGGGATCCAAGAGACCCAGTACTTC.

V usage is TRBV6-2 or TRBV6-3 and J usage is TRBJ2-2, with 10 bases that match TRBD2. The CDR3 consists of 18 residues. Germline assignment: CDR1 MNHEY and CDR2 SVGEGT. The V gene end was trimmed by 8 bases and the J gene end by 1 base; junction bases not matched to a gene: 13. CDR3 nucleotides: TGTGCCAGCGGCCCGGGACTAGCGATGAACCAGAACACCGGGGAGCTGTTTTTT. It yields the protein CASGPGLAMNQNTGELFF.

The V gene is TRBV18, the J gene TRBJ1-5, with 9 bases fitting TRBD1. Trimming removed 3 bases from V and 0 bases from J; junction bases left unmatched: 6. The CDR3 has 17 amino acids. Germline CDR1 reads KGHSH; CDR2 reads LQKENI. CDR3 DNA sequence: TGTGCCAGCTCACCGGGACAGGGATACAATAGCAATCAGCCCCAGCATTTT. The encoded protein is CASSPGQGYNSNQPQHF. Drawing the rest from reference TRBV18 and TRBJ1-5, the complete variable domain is NAGVMQNPRHLVRRRGQEARLRCSPMKGHSHVYWYRQLPEEGLKFMVYLQKENIIDESGMPKERFSAEFPKEGPSILRIQQVVRGDSAAYFCASSPGQGYNSNQPQHFGDGTRLSIL.

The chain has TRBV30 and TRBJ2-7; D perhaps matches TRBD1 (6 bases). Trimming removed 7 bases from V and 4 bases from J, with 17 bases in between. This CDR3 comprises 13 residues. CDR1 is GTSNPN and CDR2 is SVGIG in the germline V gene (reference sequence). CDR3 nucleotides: TGTGCCTCCCAAAAAGGACAGCGTTACGAGCAGTACTTC. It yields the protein CASQKGQRYEQYF.

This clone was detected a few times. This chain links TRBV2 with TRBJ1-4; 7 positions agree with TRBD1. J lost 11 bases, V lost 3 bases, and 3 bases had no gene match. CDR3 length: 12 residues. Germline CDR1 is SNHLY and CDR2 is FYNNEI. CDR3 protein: CASSDLRGKLFF. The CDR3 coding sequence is TGTGCCAGCAGTGACCTCAGGGGGAAACTGTTTTTT.

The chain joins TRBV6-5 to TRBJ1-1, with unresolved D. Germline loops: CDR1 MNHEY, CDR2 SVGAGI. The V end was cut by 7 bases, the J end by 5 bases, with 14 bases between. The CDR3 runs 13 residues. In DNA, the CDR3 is TGTGCCAGCATCCGAGGGAGGGAAACTGAAGCTTTCTTT. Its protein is CASIRGRETEAFF.

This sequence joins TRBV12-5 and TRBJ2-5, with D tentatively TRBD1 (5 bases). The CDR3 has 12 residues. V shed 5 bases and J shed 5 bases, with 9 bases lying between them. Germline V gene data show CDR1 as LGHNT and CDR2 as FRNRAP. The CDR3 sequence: CASGDSRETQYF. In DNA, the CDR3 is TGTGCTAGTGGTGACAGTAGGGAGACCCAGTACTTC.

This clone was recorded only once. The CDR3 coding sequence is TGTGCCAGCAGCCAAGATCCGGGCTATGGCTACACCTTC. Translating gives CASSQDPGYGYTF. The chain combines TRBV3-1 (or the pseudogene TRBV3-2) with TRBJ1-2; D is undetermined. V lost 0 bases to trimming and J lost 4 bases, with 6 bases between them. Germline-derived CDR1 and CDR2 are LGHDT and YNNKEL (reference sequence). The CDR3 totals 13 residues.

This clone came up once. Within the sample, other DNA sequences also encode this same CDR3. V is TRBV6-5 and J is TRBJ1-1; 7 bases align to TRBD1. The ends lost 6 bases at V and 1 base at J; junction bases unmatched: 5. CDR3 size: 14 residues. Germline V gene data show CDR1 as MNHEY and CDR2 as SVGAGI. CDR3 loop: CASSRQGGNTEAFF. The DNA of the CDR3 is TGTGCCAGCAGCCGACAGGGAGGGAACACTGAAGCTTTCTTT.

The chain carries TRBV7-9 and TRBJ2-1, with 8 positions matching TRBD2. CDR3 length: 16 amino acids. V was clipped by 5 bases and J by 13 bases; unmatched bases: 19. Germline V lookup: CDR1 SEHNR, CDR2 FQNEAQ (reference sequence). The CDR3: CASSASLGLAGANQFF. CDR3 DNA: TGTGCCAGCAGCGCCTCGCTGGGTCTAGCGGGTGCAAATCAGTTCTTC.

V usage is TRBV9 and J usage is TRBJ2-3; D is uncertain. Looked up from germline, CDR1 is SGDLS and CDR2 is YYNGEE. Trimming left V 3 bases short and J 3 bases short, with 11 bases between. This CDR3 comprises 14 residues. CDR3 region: CASSETPGTDTQYF. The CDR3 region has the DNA TGTGCCAGCAGCGAGACTCCCGGGACAGATACGCAGTATTTT.

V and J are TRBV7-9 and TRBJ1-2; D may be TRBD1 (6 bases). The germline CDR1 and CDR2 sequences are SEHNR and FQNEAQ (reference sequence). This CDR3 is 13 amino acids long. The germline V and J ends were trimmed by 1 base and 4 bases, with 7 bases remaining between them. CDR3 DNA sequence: TGTGCCAGCAGCTTAGGGACAGTCTATGGCTACACCTTC. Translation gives CASSLGTVYGYTF.

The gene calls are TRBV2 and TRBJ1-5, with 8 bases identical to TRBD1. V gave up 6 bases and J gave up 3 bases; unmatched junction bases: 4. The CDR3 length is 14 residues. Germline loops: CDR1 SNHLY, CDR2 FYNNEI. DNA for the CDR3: TGTGCCAGCAGGGACAGGGTTCTCAATCAGCCCCAGCATTTT. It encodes CASRDRVLNQPQHF.

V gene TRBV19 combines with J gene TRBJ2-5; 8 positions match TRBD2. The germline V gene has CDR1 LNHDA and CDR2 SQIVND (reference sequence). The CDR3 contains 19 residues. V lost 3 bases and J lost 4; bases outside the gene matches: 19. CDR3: CASSIGLAGALTLGETQYF. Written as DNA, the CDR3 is TGTGCCAGTAGTATCGGTCTAGCGGGCGCCCTAACCTTGGGAGAGACCCAGTACTTC. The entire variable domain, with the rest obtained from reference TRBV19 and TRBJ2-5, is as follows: DGGITQSPKYLFRKEGQNVTLSCEQNLNHDAMYWYRQDPGQGLRLIYYSQIVNDFQKGDIAEGYSVSREKKESFPLTVTSAQKNPTAFYLCASSIGLAGALTLGETQYFGPGTRLLVL.

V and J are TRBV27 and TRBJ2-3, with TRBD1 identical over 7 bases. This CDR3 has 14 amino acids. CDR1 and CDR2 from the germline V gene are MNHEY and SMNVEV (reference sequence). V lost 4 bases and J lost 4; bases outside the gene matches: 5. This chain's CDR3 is CASSYRGDSDTQYF. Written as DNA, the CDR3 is TGTGCCAGCAGTTACAGGGGAGACTCAGATACGCAGTATTTT.

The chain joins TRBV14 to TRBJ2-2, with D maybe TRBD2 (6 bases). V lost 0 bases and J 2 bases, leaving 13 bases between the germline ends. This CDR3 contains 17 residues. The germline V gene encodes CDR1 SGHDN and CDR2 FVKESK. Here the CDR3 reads CASSQDNWGVNTGELFF. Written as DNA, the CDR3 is TGTGCCAGCAGCCAAGATAATTGGGGGGTCAACACCGGGGAGCTGTTTTTT. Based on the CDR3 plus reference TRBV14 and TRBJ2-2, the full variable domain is EAGVTQFPSHSVIEKGQTVTLRCDPISGHDNLYWYRRVMGKEIKFLLHFVKESKQDESGMPNNRFLAERTGGTYSTLKVQPAELEDSGVYFCASSQDNWGVNTGELFFGEGSRLTVL.

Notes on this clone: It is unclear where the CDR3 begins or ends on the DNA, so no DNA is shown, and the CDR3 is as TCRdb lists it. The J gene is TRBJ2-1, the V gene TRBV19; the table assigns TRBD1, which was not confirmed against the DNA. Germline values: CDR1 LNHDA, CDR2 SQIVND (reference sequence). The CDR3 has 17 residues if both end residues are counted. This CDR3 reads CASSIRGSAFFGNEQFF.

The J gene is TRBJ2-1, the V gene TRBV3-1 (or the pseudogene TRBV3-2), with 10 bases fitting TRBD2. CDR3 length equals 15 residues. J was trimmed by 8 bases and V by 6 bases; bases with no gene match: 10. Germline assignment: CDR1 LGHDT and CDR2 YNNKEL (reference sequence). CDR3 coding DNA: TGTGCCAGCAGTACGACACTAGCGGGATTGGATGAGCAGTTCTTC. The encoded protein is CASSTTLAGLDEQFF.

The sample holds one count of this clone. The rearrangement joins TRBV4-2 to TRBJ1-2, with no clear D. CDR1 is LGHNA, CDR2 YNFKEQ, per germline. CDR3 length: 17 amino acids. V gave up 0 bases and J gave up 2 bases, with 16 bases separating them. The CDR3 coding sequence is TGTGCCAGCAGCCAAGATTGGGCCGGCACAACAAACTATGGCTACACCTTC. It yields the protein CASSQDWAGTTNYGYTF.

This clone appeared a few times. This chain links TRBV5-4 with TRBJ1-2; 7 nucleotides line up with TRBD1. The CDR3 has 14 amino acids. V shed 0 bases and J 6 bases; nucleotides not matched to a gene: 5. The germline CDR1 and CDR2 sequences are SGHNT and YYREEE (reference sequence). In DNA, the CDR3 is TGTGCCAGCAGCTTGGTACAGGGGATCGATGGCTACACCTTC. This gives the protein CASSLVQGIDGYTF.

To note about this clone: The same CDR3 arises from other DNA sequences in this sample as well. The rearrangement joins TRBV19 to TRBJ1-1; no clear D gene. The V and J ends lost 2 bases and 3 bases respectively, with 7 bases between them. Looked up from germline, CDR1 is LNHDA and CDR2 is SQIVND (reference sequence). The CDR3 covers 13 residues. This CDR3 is CASSIRRYTEAFF. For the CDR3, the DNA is TGTGCCAGTAGTATAAGGAGGTACACTGAAGCTTTCTTT. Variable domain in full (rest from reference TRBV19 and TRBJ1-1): DGGITQSPKYLFRKEGQNVTLSCEQNLNHDAMYWYRQDPGQGLRLIYYSQIVNDFQKGDIAEGYSVSREKKESFPLTVTSAQKNPTAFYLCASSIRRYTEAFFGQGTRLTVV.

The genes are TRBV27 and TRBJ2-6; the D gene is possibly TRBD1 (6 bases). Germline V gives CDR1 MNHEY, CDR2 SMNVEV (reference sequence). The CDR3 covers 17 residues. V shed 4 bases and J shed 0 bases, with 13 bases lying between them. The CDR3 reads CASSSQTGFSGANVLTF. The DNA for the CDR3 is TGTGCCAGCAGTTCTCAGACAGGTTTCTCTGGGGCCAACGTCCTGACTTTC.